Listed below are T cell receptor beta chains from one sample, sequenced in a study of shared clonotypes between healthy human individuals. TCRdb's copy holds only in-frame clones and misses some; the assay was immunoSEQ multiplex PCR. The repertoire holds around 440,000 clones, with 60% to 80% as singletons. The sequenced sample was PBMCs. These receptors were taken from a woman aged 40 to 50 in good health. Some clones in this sample may be carry-over from other donors' samples. Both conserved end residues are part of each CDR3. The D gene is left open where the match is weak. Clone size is shown for a subset of rows, as once, few, many or a class of expanded clone.

size | J | V | D | CDR3 | DNA
. | TRBJ2-1 | TRBV7-9 | TRBD2 | CASSSLAGGDRNEQFF | TGTGCCAGCAGCTCTTTAGCGGGAGGAGATCGTAATGAGCAGTTCTTC
few | TRBJ2-2 | TRBV7-7 | TRBD2 | CASSLGAGENTGELFF | TGTGCTAGCAGCTTAGGGGCGGGGGAGAACACCGGGGAGCTGTTTTTT
. | TRBJ2-7 | TRBV30 | TRBD2 | CAWRFSGSPYEQYF | TGTGCCTGGAGGTTTAGCGGGAGTCCCTACGAGCAGTACTTC
once | TRBJ2-1 | TRBV5-1 | TRBD2 | CASRITSGRASEQFF | TGCGCCAGCAGAATCACTAGCGGGAGGGCTAGTGAGCAGTTCTTC
. | TRBJ2-7 | TRBV7-9 | TRBD2 | CASSPRGDPRPGEQYF | TGTGCCAGCAGCCCCCGGGGGGACCCCAGGCCGGGGGAGCAGTACTTC
. | TRBJ2-7 | TRBV28 | . | CASRLIGTDRSYEQYF | TGTGCCAGCAGACTTATAGGGACGGACCGCTCCTACGAGCAGTACTTC
. | TRBJ2-3 | TRBV9 | . | CASSVETDTQYF | TGTGCCAGCAGCGTAGAAACAGATACGCAGTATTTT
. | TRBJ2-7 | TRBV7-2 | . | CASSSSVLDVKYF | TGTGCCAGCAGCTCCTCTGTACTAGATGTGAAGTACTTC
. | TRBJ2-2 | TRBV9 | TRBD2 | CASSVSGLAGRLFF | TGTGCCAGCAGCGTATCGGGTCTAGCGGGAAGGCTGTTTTTT
. | TRBJ2-3 | TRBV2 | . | CASSLEDTQYF | TGTGCCAGCAGCCTTGAAGATACGCAGTATTTT
. | TRBJ2-3 | TRBV15 | . | CATSRVQGDTQYF | TGTGCCACCAGCAGAGTCCAAGGAGATACGCAGTATTTT
. | TRBJ2-7 | TRBV11-2 | . | CASSLEEALGYEQYF | TGTGCCAGCAGCTTAGAGGAGGCCCTTGGGTACGAGCAGTACTTC
. | TRBJ2-1 | TRBV11-2 | TRBD1 | CASSPELDRVYNEQFF | TGTGCCAGCAGCCCCGAGTTGGACAGGGTCTACAATGAGCAGTTCTTC
medium-sized | TRBJ2-1 | TRBV19 | . | CASSTLQQSNEQFF | TGTGCCAGTAGTACGTTGCAGCAGAGCAATGAGCAGTTCTTC
. | TRBJ2-1 | TRBV7-9 | . | CASIGPYYGVFF | TGTGCCAGCATAGGCCCCTACTACGGAGTGTTCTTC
. | TRBJ2-7 | TRBV11-2 | . | CASSLERTSYEQYF | TGTGCCAGCAGCTTAGAACGGACCTCCTACGAGCAGTACTTC
once | TRBJ1-4 | TRBV7-2 | . | CASSLAGTGIEKLFF | TGTGCCAGCAGCCTCGCGGGCACAGGAATTGAAAAACTGTTTTTT
. | TRBJ1-2 | TRBV6-6 | . | CASKRINYGYTF | TGTGCCAGCAAGAGGATTAACTATGGCTACACCTTC
. | TRBJ2-1 | TRBV2 | . | CASRAGTYNEQFF | TGTGCCAGCAGAGCCGGGACCTACAATGAGCAGTTCTTC
. | TRBJ1-1 | TRBV10-2 | . | CASSENRLAAFF | TGCGCCAGCAGTGAGAACAGACTGGCAGCTTTCTTT
. | TRBJ2-7 | TRBV28 | . | CASSLVGETYEQYF | TGTGCCAGCAGCCTAGTGGGAGAGACATACGAGCAGTACTTC
few | TRBJ1-2 | TRBV28 | . | CASSFGLYGYTF | TGTGCCAGCAGTTTCGGCCTCTATGGCTACACCTTC
. | TRBJ2-6 | TRBV7-3 | . | CASSLLVGASGANVLTF | TGTGCCAGCAGCTTATTGGTGGGAGCCTCTGGGGCCAACGTCCTGACTTTC
. | TRBJ2-1 | TRBV11-2 | TRBD2 | CASSLGAGADNEQFF | TGTGCCAGCAGCTTAGGGGCGGGAGCTGACAATGAGCAGTTCTTC
. | TRBJ2-2 | TRBV6-6 | TRBD1 | CASRTRDRYTGELFF | TGTGCCAGCAGGACCCGGGACAGATACACCGGGGAGCTGTTTTTT
many | TRBJ2-1 | TRBV10-3 | TRBD2 | CAIMATSGRRDEQFF | TGTGCCATCATGGCGACGAGCGGGAGGCGCGATGAGCAGTTCTTC
. | TRBJ2-1 | TRBV29-1 | TRBD1 | CSVGGAGEQFF | TGCAGCGTAGGGGGCGCGGGTGAGCAGTTCTTC
many | TRBJ2-7 | TRBV29-1 | . | CSVSNSVSSEQYF | TGCAGCGTTAGTAACAGCGTATCGTCCGAGCAGTACTTC
many | TRBJ2-7 | TRBV4-3 | . | CASSQDYSSPTLEQYF | TGCGCCAGCAGCCAAGATTATTCTAGCCCTACACTCGAGCAGTACTTC
. | TRBJ2-7 | TRBV27 | . | CASSQGGDRRYEQYF | TGTGCCAGCAGCCAGGGGGGAGATAGGCGCTACGAGCAGTACTTC
. | TRBJ2-1 | TRBV30 | . | CAWSVGGEQFF | TGTGCCTGGAGTGTGGGGGGAGAGCAGTTCTTC
. | TRBJ2-5 | TRBV28 | TRBD2 | CASSLWGGSGETQYF | TGTGCCAGCAGTTTATGGGGCGGGAGCGGGGAGACCCAGTACTTC
many | TRBJ1-1 | TRBV11-3 | . | CASSLFLNTEAFF | TGTGCCAGCAGCTTATTTTTGAACACTGAAGCTTTCTTT
. | TRBJ2-7 | TRBV18 | TRBD1 | CASSPRVGTGKNEQYF | TGTGCCAGCTCACCACGGGTTGGGACAGGTAAGAACGAGCAGTACTTC
. | TRBJ2-3 | TRBV7-2 | . | CASSLDRTDTQYF | TGTGCCAGCAGCTTAGACCGCACAGATACGCAGTATTTT
. | TRBJ2-3 | TRBV7-9 | . | CASSRKTGASTDTQYF | TGTGCCAGCAGCCGAAAGACGGGCGCTAGCACAGATACGCAGTATTTT
. | TRBJ2-6 | TRBV30 | . | CAWSNSGANVLTF | TGTGCCTGGAGTAACTCTGGGGCCAACGTCCTGACTTTC
. | TRBJ2-2 | TRBV4-3 | . | CASSQDRAGELFF | TGCGCCAGCAGCCAAGATCGGGCCGGGGAGCTGTTTTTT
once | TRBJ1-2 | TRBV30 | TRBD1 | CAWGTVNYGYTF | TGTGCCTGGGGGACAGTTAACTATGGCTACACCTTC
. | TRBJ1-2 | TRBV27 | TRBD1 | CASSSGTGLGGYTF | TGTGCCAGCAGTTCCGGGACAGGGTTGGGTGGCTACACCTTC
medium-sized | TRBJ1-1 | TRBV2 | . | CASSEAVKLTEAFF | TGTGCCAGCAGTGAAGCTGTAAAACTGACTGAAGCTTTCTTT
. | TRBJ2-7 | TRBV9 | . | CASSAQARGDTYEQYF | TGTGCCAGCAGCGCTCAAGCGAGGGGGGATACCTACGAGCAGTACTTC
. | TRBJ1-5 | TRBV5-5 | TRBD1 | CASSLGGQGSQPQHF | TGTGCCAGCAGCTTGGGGGGACAGGGGAGTCAGCCCCAGCATTTT
. | TRBJ2-1 | TRBV7-3 | . | CASSIGRNGEQFF | TGTGCCAGCAGCATCGGGAGAAATGGTGAGCAGTTCTTC
. | TRBJ2-7 | TRBV6-1 | . | CASSEEGRYYEQYF | TGTGCCAGCAGTGAAGAAGGACGGTACTACGAGCAGTACTTC
. | TRBJ2-1 | TRBV11-2 | TRBD1 | CASSSNRGHSEQFF | TGTGCCAGCAGCTCAAACAGGGGGCACAGTGAGCAGTTCTTC
. | TRBJ2-3 | TRBV9 | TRBD2 | CATAASGSGDTQYF | TGTGCCACAGCGGCAAGCGGGAGTGGGGATACGCAGTATTTT
few | TRBJ1-4 | TRBV7-9 | . | CASSLLKSGNEKLFF | TGTGCCAGCAGCTTGCTTAAGTCGGGAAACGAAAAACTGTTTTTT
. | TRBJ1-4 | TRBV15 | TRBD1 | CATSREGTGLNEKLFF | TGTGCCACCAGCAGAGAAGGGACAGGACTTAATGAAAAACTGTTTTTT
. | TRBJ1-1 | TRBV5-6 | . | CASSLEIGVEAFF | TGTGCCAGCAGCTTGGAGATCGGGGTTGAAGCTTTCTTT
. | TRBJ2-7 | TRBV27 | . | CASRLFLLTSYEQYF | TGTGCCAGCAGGCTCTTTTTACTGACTTCCTACGAGCAGTACTTC
once | TRBJ2-4 | TRBV28 | . | CAIYRAGADIQYF | TGTGCCATATACAGGGCAGGGGCTGACATTCAGTACTTC
few | TRBJ2-1 | TRBV4-1 | . | CASSQDPLATSSYNEQFF | TGCGCCAGCAGCCAAGATCCCCTAGCGACTAGCTCCTACAATGAGCAGTTCTTC
. | TRBJ2-3 | TRBV29-1 | . | CSVELGPDTQYF | TGCAGCGTTGAGCTAGGACCAGATACGCAGTATTTT
. | TRBJ1-1 | TRBV6-5 | TRBD1 | CASSYQNRGYTEAFF | TGTGCCAGCAGTTACCAGAACAGGGGGTACACTGAAGCTTTCTTT
. | TRBJ2-7 | TRBV5-4 | TRBD2 | CASSRKAGVGYEQYF | TGTGCCAGCAGTCGTAAAGCGGGAGTAGGCTACGAGCAGTACTTC
. | TRBJ1-4 | TRBV4-2 | . | CASSQETATNEKLFF | TGTGCCAGCAGCCAAGAGACAGCAACTAATGAAAAACTGTTTTTT
. | TRBJ1-2 | TRBV5-4 | . | CASSLPLQDGTF | TGTGCCAGCAGCTTGCCCCTTCAGGATGGCACCTTC
many | TRBJ1-5 | TRBV6-1 | TRBD1 | CASSGRSGQGYTYSNQPQHF | TGTGCCAGCAGTGGACGGTCGGGACAGGGATACACCTATAGCAATCAGCCCCAGCATTTT
. | TRBJ2-7 | TRBV27 | . | CASSFSLFYEQYF | TGTGCCAGCAGTTTCAGTCTGTTCTACGAGCAGTACTTC